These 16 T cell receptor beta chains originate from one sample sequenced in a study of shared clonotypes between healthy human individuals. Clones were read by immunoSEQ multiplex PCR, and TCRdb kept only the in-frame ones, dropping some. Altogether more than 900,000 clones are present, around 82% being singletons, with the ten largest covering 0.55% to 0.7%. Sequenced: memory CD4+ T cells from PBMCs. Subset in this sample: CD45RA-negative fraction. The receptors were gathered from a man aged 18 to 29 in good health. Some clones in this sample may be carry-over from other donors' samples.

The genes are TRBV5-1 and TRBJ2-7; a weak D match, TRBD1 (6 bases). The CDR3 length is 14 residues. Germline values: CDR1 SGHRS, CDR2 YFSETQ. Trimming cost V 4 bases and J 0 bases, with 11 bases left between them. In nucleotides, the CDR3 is TGCGCCAGCAGCCCGACAGGTCTCTCCTACGAGCAGTACTTC. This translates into CASSPTGLSYEQYF.

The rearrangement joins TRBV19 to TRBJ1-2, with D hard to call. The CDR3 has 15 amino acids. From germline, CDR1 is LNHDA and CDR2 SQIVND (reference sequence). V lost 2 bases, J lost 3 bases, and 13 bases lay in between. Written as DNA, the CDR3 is TGTGCCAGTAGTATACCGTCCGGTTCTTACTATGGCTACACCTTC. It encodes CASSIPSGSYYGYTF.

CDR3 sequence: CASSIGEPDTQYF. The CDR3 DNA reads TGTGCCAGTAGTATCGGCGAGCCAGATACGCAGTATTTT. The V gene is TRBV19, the J gene TRBJ2-3; no clear D. The CDR3 totals 13 residues. V gave up 3 bases and J gave up 4 bases, with 8 bases separating them. CDR1 is LNHDA and CDR2 is SQIVND in the germline V gene (reference sequence).

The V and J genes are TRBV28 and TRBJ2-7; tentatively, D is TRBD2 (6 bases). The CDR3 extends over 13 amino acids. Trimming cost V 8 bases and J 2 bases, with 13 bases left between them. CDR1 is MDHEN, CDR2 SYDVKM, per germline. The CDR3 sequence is CASGGTAPYEQYF. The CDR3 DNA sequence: TGTGCCAGCGGTGGGACTGCCCCCTACGAGCAGTACTTC.

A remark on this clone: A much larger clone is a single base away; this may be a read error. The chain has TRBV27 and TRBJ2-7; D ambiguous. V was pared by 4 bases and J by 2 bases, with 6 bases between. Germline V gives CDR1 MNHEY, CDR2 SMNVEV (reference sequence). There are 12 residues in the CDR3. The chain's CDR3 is CASSSSPYEQYF. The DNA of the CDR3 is TGTGCCAGCAGTTCCTCACCCTACGAGCAGTACTTC.

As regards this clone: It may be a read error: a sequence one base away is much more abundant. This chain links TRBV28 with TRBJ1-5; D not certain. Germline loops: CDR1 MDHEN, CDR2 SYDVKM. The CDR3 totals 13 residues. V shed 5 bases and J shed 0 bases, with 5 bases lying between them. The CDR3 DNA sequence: TGTGCCAGCAGTCCAAATAGCAATCAGCCCCAGCATTTT. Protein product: CASSPNSNQPQHF.

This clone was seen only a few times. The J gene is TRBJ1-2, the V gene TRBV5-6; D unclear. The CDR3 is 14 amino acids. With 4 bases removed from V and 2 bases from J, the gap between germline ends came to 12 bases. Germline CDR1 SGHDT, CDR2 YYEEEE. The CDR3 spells CASSQIGGNYGYTF. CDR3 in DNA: TGTGCCAGCAGCCAAATTGGAGGGAACTATGGCTACACCTTC.

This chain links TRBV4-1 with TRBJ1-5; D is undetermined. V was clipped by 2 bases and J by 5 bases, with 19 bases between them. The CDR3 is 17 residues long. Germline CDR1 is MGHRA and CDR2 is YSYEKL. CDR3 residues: CASSQPLRGLKDQPQHF. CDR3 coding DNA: TGCGCCAGCAGCCAACCCCTAAGAGGGCTAAAGGATCAGCCCCAGCATTTT.

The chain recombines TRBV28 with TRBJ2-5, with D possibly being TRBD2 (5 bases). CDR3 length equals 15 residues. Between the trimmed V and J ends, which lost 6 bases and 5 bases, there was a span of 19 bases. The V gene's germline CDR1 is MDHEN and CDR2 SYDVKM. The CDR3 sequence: CASREDYRRRETQYF. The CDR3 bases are TGTGCCAGCAGGGAAGACTACCGGAGACGGGAGACCCAGTACTTC.

CDR3 region: CASSQDMQTYNEQFF. In nucleotides, the CDR3 is TGTGCCAGCAGCCAAGATATGCAGACCTACAATGAGCAGTTCTTC. The chain links TRBV4-2 to TRBJ2-1; D unclear. V lost 0 bases and J 2 bases, leaving 8 bases between the germline ends. The CDR3 loop spans 15 amino acids. Germline V gives CDR1 LGHNA, CDR2 YNFKEQ.

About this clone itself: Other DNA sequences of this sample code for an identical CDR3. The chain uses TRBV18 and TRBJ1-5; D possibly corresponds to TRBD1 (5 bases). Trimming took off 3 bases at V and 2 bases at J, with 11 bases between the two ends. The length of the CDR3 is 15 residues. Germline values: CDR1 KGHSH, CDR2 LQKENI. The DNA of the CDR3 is TGTGCCAGCTCACCCCAGGGTATTGGCAATCAGCCCCAGCATTTT. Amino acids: CASSPQGIGNQPQHF. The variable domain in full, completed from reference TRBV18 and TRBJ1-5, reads NAGVMQNPRHLVRRRGQEARLRCSPMKGHSHVYWYRQLPEEGLKFMVYLQKENIIDESGMPKERFSAEFPKEGPSILRIQQVVRGDSAAYFCASSPQGIGNQPQHFGDGTRLSIL.

The CDR3 DNA reads TGTGCCAGCATACGGGGGGAGTTTGGGGAGACCCAGTACTTC. It codes for CASIRGEFGETQYF. The chain employs TRBV5-5 and TRBJ2-5; 7 nucleotides agree with TRBD2. The CDR3 runs 14 residues. Looked up from germline, CDR1 is SGHKS and CDR2 is YYEKEE (reference sequence). V lost 6 bases to trimming and J lost 5 bases; unmatched junction nucleotides: 10.

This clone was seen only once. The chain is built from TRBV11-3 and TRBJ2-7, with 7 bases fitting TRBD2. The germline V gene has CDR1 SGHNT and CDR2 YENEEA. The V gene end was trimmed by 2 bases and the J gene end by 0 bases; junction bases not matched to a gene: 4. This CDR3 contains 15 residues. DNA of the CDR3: TGTGCCAGCAGCTTAAAGAGGGAGGGCTCCTACGAGCAGTACTTC. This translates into CASSLKREGSYEQYF.

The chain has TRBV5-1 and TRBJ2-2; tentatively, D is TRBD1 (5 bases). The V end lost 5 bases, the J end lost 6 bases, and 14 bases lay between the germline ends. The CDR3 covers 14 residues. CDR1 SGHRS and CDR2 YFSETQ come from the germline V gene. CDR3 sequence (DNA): TGCGCCAGCAGTTCAGGGAATACCCCCGGGGAGCTGTTTTTT. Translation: CASSSGNTPGELFF. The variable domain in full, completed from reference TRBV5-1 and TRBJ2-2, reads KAGVTQTPRYLIKTRGQQVTLSCSPISGHRSVSWYQQTPGQGLQFLFEYFSETQRNKGNFPGRFSGRQFSNSRSEMNVSTLELGDSALYLCASSSGNTPGELFFGEGSRLTVL.

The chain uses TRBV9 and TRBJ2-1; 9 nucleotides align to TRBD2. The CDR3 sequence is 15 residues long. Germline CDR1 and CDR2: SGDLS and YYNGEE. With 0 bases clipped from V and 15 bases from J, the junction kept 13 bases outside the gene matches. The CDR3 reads CASSVELAGTSKRFF. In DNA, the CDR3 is TGTGCCAGCAGCGTAGAGCTAGCGGGAACCTCCAAACGGTTCTTC. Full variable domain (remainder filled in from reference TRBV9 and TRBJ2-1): DSGVTQTPKHLITATGQRVTLRCSPRSGDLSVYWYQQSLDQGLQFLIQYYNGEERAKGNILERFSAQQFPDLHSELNLSSLELGDSALYFCASSVELAGTSKRFFGPGTRLTVL.

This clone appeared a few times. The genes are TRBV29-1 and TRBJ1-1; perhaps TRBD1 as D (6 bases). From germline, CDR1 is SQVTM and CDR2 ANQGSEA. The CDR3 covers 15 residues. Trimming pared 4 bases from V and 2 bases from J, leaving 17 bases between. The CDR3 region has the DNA TGCAGCGTTGTCGGGGGGCTTCAATTTAACACTGAAGCTTTCTTT. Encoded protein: CSVVGGLQFNTEAFF. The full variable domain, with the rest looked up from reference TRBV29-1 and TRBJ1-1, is SAVISQKPSRDICQRGTSLTIQCQVDSQVTMMFWYRQQPGQSLTLIATANQGSEATYESGFVIDKFPISRPNLTFSTLTVSNMSPEDSSIYLCSVVGGLQFNTEAFFGQGTRLTVV.